One sample yielded the 24 T cell receptor beta chains listed below, sequenced in a study of shared clonotypes between healthy human individuals. The method was immunoSEQ multiplex PCR; TCRdb's version includes in-frame clones alone and lacks a portion of them. The sample holds roughly 2,500,000 clones, 80% to 95% seen once. What was sequenced was naive CD4+ T cells from PBMCs. This sample's subset: CD45RA+ positively selected. The source of these receptors is a man in his late teens or twenties in good health. Some clones in this sample may be carry-over from other donors' samples.

The chain recombines TRBV7-9 with TRBJ2-1; 12 bases are shared with TRBD2. The CDR3 extends over 16 amino acids. With 4 bases clipped from V and 4 bases from J, the junction kept 5 bases outside the gene matches. Looked up from germline, CDR1 is SEHNR and CDR2 is FQNEAQ (reference sequence). CDR3 nucleotide sequence: TGTGCCAGCAGCTATGCGACTAGCGGGGGATACAATGAGCAGTTCTTC. This translates into CASSYATSGGYNEQFF.

The rearrangement joins TRBV18 to TRBJ2-2; 8 bases fit TRBD2. CDR3 length: 16 residues. With 3 bases clipped from V and 7 bases from J, the junction kept 10 bases outside the gene matches. Per germline, CDR1 KGHSH and CDR2 LQKENI. CDR3 bases: TGTGCCAGCTCACCCCGAGGGAGCGGGAGCGGCGGGGAGCTGTTTTTT. Amino acid sequence: CASSPRGSGSGGELFF.

The J gene is TRBJ2-5, the V gene TRBV5-5; perhaps TRBD2 as D (5 bases). The CDR3 sequence is 17 residues long. Germline V gene data show CDR1 as SGHKS and CDR2 as YYEKEE (reference sequence). V lost 5 bases and J 2 bases, leaving 22 bases between the germline ends. This CDR3 is CASRLNQRSSTQETQYF. CDR3 sequence (DNA): TGTGCCAGCAGACTTAATCAGCGGTCTTCCACTCAAGAGACCCAGTACTTC.

This sequence joins TRBV9 and TRBJ1-5; the D is unclear. V gave up 0 bases and J gave up 5 bases, with 12 bases separating them. CDR3 size: 15 residues. The germline CDR1 and CDR2 sequences are SGDLS and YYNGEE. The CDR3 region is CASSVGPGEHQPQHF. In DNA, the CDR3 is TGTGCCAGCAGCGTAGGCCCCGGTGAGCATCAGCCCCAGCATTTT.

The genes are TRBV5-4 and TRBJ2-7, with D possibly TRBD2 on 5 matching bases. This CDR3 region has 15 residues. Germline CDR1 and CDR2: SGHNT and YYREEE (reference sequence). With 0 bases removed from V and 4 bases from J, the gap between germline ends came to 14 bases. The chain's CDR3 is CASSLAGRGWYEQYF. CDR3 in DNA: TGTGCCAGCAGCTTGGCCGGTCGGGGTTGGTACGAGCAGTACTTC. The whole variable domain, remainder taken from reference TRBV5-4 and TRBJ2-7, is ETGVTQSPTHLIKTRGQQVTLRCSSQSGHNTVSWYQQALGQGPQFIFQYYREEENGRGNFPPRFSGLQFPNYSSELNVNALELDDSALYLCASSLAGRGWYEQYFGPGTRLTVT.

The chain joins TRBV30 to TRBJ2-1; a possible D gene is TRBD1 (5 bases). V was trimmed by 0 bases and J by 4 bases, leaving 10 bases between them. The CDR3 consists of 14 residues. Germline lookup yields CDR1 GTSNPN and CDR2 SVGIG (reference sequence). CDR3 region: CAWSVGATYNEQFF. CDR3 nucleotide sequence: TGTGCCTGGAGTGTAGGGGCTACGTACAATGAGCAGTTCTTC.

The rearrangement joins TRBV10-3 to TRBJ2-3; D possibly matches TRBD1 or TRBD2 (7 bases each). V lost 11 bases and J 1 base, leaving 22 bases between the germline ends. The CDR3 runs 16 residues. Germline assignment: CDR1 ENHRY and CDR2 SYGVKD. CDR3 sequence (DNA): TGTGCCTCACGAGGGGGCAATGGGAGGGGCACAGATACGCAGTATTTT. Amino acid sequence: CASRGGNGRGTDTQYF.

This clone appeared once. For the CDR3, the DNA is TGCGCCAGCAGCCAAGACGGGACTAGCGGGATTAGAGATACGCAGTATTTT. Residues: CASSQDGTSGIRDTQYF. J is TRBJ2-3 and V is TRBV4-1; 13 bases are a match to TRBD2. Germline CDR1 MGHRA, CDR2 YSYEKL. The CDR3 has 17 amino acids. Unmatched junction bases numbered 5, after V lost 0 bases and J lost 5 bases.

The genes are TRBV2 and TRBJ1-1; D not certain. The ends were cut back, 7 bases at V and 3 bases at J, with 12 bases in the middle. Germline V lookup: CDR1 SNHLY, CDR2 FYNNEI. The CDR3 runs to 13 residues. The CDR3 sequence is CASTLSSYTEAFF. CDR3 nucleotide sequence: TGTGCCAGCACTCTTTCCAGTTACACTGAAGCTTTCTTT.

The rearrangement joins TRBV4-3 to TRBJ2-6; no clear D gene. This CDR3 region has 17 residues. Germline V gene data show CDR1 as LGHNA and CDR2 as YSLEER. The V end lost 0 bases, the J end lost 0 bases, and 9 bases lay between the germline ends. The CDR3 protein is CASSQEAVNSGANVLTF. The CDR3 DNA sequence: TGCGCCAGCAGCCAAGAGGCAGTGAACTCTGGGGCCAACGTCCTGACTTTC.

The rearrangement joins TRBV5-1 to TRBJ2-7; 9 bases agree with TRBD1. This CDR3 spans 15 amino acids. V lost 4 bases and J lost 3; bases outside the gene matches: 8. CDR1 and CDR2 (germline): SGHRS, YFSETQ. The CDR3 spells CASSLQGQGVYEQYF. The CDR3 nucleotides read TGCGCCAGCAGCCTTCAGGGACAGGGAGTCTACGAGCAGTACTTC.

The chain recombines TRBV11-2 with TRBJ2-7; TRBD2 agrees at 11 bases. The CDR3 spans 18 residues. From germline, CDR1 is SGHAT and CDR2 FQNNGV. Losses at the gene ends were 5 bases for V and 4 bases for J; bases not matched to a gene: 16. CDR3 in amino acids: CASSPPLRLAGFMYEQYF. CDR3 bases: TGTGCCAGCAGCCCCCCCCTTAGACTAGCGGGGTTTATGTACGAGCAGTACTTC.

CDR3 region: CSGGAPEGPQHF. The CDR3 DNA reads as TGCAGCGGGGGGGCGCCCGAGGGGCCCCAGCATTTT. The chain joins TRBV29-1 to TRBJ1-5; tentative D call: TRBD1 (6 bases). Germline V gene data show CDR1 as SQVTM and CDR2 as ANQGSEA. V shed 7 bases and J shed 9 bases, with 16 bases lying between them. The CDR3 runs to 12 residues. Full variable domain (outside the CDR3, taken from reference TRBV29-1 and TRBJ1-5): SAVISQKPSRDICQRGTSLTIQCQVDSQVTMMFWYRQQPGQSLTLIATANQGSEATYESGFVIDKFPISRPNLTFSTLTVSNMSPEDSSIYLCSGGAPEGPQHFGDGTRLSIL.

As for this clone: The same CDR3 arises from other DNA sequences in this sample as well. The J gene is TRBJ1-2, the V gene TRBV9; TRBD1 might be the D (6 bases). Germline V gene data show CDR1 as SGDLS and CDR2 as YYNGEE. V was pared by 0 bases and J by 5 bases, with 8 bases between. This CDR3 spans 13 amino acids. CDR3: CASSVEGGYGYTF. In DNA form, the CDR3 reads TGTGCCAGCAGCGTAGAAGGGGGTTATGGCTACACCTTC.

The chain couples TRBV5-1 to TRBJ2-7, with D possibly TRBD2 on 6 matching bases. V was trimmed by 0 bases and J by 1 base, leaving 11 bases between them. The germline V gene encodes CDR1 SGHRS and CDR2 YFSETQ. The CDR3 totals 15 residues. The CDR3 DNA follows: TGCGCCAGCAGCTTGGGGGCTAGCGAATCCTACGAGCAGTACTTC. It encodes CASSLGASESYEQYF.

This clone appeared once. The rearrangement joins TRBV5-8 to TRBJ2-2; TRBD1 aligns across 8 bases. The length of the CDR3 is 17 residues. Germline-derived CDR1 and CDR2 are SGHTS and YDEGEE. V lost 4 bases to trimming and J lost 3 bases; unmatched junction nucleotides: 11. CDR3 region: CASSNRAAGGDTGELFF. As DNA, the CDR3 is TGTGCCAGCAGCAATCGGGCGGCAGGGGGCGACACCGGGGAGCTGTTTTTT.

The chain uses TRBV5-1 and TRBJ2-1, with 8 bases matching TRBD2. CDR1 and CDR2 from the germline V gene are SGHRS and YFSETQ. The ends lost 4 bases at V and 10 bases at J; junction bases unmatched: 4. This CDR3 is built from 12 residues. The CDR3 DNA is TGCGCCAGCAGCCGGGAGGGAGGGGAGCAGTTCTTC. Protein: CASSREGGEQFF.

The chain employs TRBV5-1 and TRBJ1-6; no clear D gene. V lost 0 bases and J 10 bases, leaving 14 bases between the germline ends. The CDR3 totals 15 residues. The germline V gene has CDR1 SGHRS and CDR2 YFSETQ. This CDR3 reads CASSLDPLRASPLHF. DNA for the CDR3: TGCGCCAGCAGCTTGGACCCCCTGAGGGCGTCACCCCTCCACTTT.

This clone came up once. This chain connects TRBV19 to TRBJ1-1, with a tentative D call TRBD1 (5 bases). Germline V gives CDR1 LNHDA, CDR2 SQIVND (reference sequence). The CDR3 covers 17 residues. The V and J ends lost 3 bases and 1 base respectively, with 18 bases between them. CDR3 coding DNA: TGTGCCAGTAGTATCCTAGTGGGGACGAGTGAGAACACTGAAGCTTTCTTT. This sequence encodes CASSILVGTSENTEAFF.

V gene TRBV10-3 combines with J gene TRBJ2-3; 9 bases match TRBD2. J gave up 4 bases and V 8 bases, and 7 bases lay outside the gene matches. There are 14 residues in the CDR3. CDR1 and CDR2 from the germline V gene are ENHRY and SYGVKD. CDR3: CAIAGGRDSDTQYF. As DNA, the CDR3 is TGTGCCATCGCGGGGGGGAGGGACTCAGATACGCAGTATTTT.

V usage is TRBV19 and J usage is TRBJ2-2; D remains unclear. Trimming removed 3 bases from V and 4 bases from J, with 15 bases in between. The germline V gene has CDR1 LNHDA and CDR2 SQIVND (reference sequence). The CDR3 has 16 residues. CDR3: CASSIPVGMGTGELFF. The CDR3 region has the DNA TGTGCCAGTAGTATCCCGGTAGGGATGGGCACCGGGGAGCTGTTTTTT.

This chain links TRBV19 with TRBJ2-3; 9 positions agree with TRBD2. Germline CDR1 is LNHDA and CDR2 is SQIVND (reference sequence). With 6 bases clipped from V and 5 bases from J, the junction kept 12 bases outside the gene matches. The CDR3 runs 16 residues. CDR3 DNA: TGTGCCAGTAGGGCCTCTAGCGGGGATCCTAAAGATACGCAGTATTTT. Translating it yields CASRASSGDPKDTQYF.

The J gene is TRBJ1-1, the V gene TRBV6-1; TRBD1 is a possible D gene (5 bases). Germline V gene data show CDR1 as MNHNS and CDR2 as SASEGT. Trimming left V 3 bases short and J 3 bases short, with 11 bases between. This CDR3 has 14 residues. The CDR3 nucleotides read TGTGCCAGCAGTGACAGGGTTGTATACACTGAAGCTTTCTTT. This codes for CASSDRVVYTEAFF.

The J gene is TRBJ1-2, the V gene TRBV18; D is uncertain. The CDR3 is 14 residues long. V gave up 3 bases and J gave up 7 bases, with 15 bases separating them. Germline values: CDR1 KGHSH, CDR2 LQKENI. The CDR3 protein is CASSPEWQLPGYTF. The CDR3 nucleotides read TGTGCCAGCTCACCCGAGTGGCAATTGCCTGGCTACACCTTC.